The entry below gives a single T cell receptor beta chain sequence along with its context. No antigen is known for it. TCRdb reanalysed the reads using MiXCR and keeps one entry per CDR3 protein. Here the sample spans 400,000 or so distinct CDR3 sequences, roughly 30% being singletons. The CDR3 has 14 residues. Trimming at V came to 7 bases and at J to 3 bases, leaving 8 bases not matched to a gene. Germline V gives CDR1 MNHEY, CDR2 SVGAGI. This record comes from a study of T cell repertoires in cytomegalovirus infection. As for the study in general: Shared public TCR beta signatures pointed to both CMV infection and a matching HLA type. Study results and caveats: Summed public TCR beta family frequency identified CMV carriers bearing the relevant HLA. CMV-specific HLA-C-restricted TCR beta clonotypes dominated the ex vivo response.

The TCR sequence derives from a human donor in good health (CMV status not recorded). Some clones in this sample may be carry-over from other donors' samples. This chain links TRBV6-5 with TRBJ2-7, with 8 bases identical to TRBD1. The sequencing sample was made of PBMCs. The CDR3 region is CASTGGQGLYEQYF. The DNA of the CDR3 is TGTGCCAGCACTGGCGGACAGGGTCTCTACGAGCAGTACTTC.